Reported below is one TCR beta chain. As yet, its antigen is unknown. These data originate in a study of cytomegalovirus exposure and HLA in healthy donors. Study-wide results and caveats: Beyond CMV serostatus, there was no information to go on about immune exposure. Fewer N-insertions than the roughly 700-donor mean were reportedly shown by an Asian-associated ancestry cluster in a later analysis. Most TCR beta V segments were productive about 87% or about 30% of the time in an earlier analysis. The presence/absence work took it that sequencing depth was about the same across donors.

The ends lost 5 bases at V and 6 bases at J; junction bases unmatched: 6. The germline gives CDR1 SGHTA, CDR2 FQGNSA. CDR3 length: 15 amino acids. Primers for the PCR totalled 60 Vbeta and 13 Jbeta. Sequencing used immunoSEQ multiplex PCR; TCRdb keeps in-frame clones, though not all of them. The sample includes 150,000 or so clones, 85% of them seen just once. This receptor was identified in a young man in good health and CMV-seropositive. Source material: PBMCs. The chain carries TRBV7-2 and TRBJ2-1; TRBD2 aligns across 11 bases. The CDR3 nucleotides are TGTGCCAGCAGCCTTAGCGGGGGGGCCTCCAATGAGCAGTTCTTC. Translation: CASSLSGGASNEQFF.